This TCR beta chain was sequenced during a study of regulatory T cells in long-lasting Graves disease. The CDR3 is 15 amino acids. The germline V gene encodes CDR1 PRHDT and CDR2 FYEKMQ (reference sequence). V shed 2 bases, J shed 7 bases, and the junction held 10 bases outside the gene matches. This clonotype was seen at least ten times. HTBI primers from iRepertoire and Arm-PCR of CDR3 regions yielded the TCR beta libraries. Via MiXCR, TCRdb re-called the multiplex PCR reads, giving one row per CDR3 protein. The sample carries around 500,000 distinct CDR3 sequences, 12% recorded once. Time point reported: newly diagnosed GD, antithyroid drugs for less than 3 months. After RNA was extracted from PBMCs, the TCR library was made from it. It was an endocrinology department in Xi'an, China, that provided the patients. These data were also reused for a study on T cells in Graves' hyperthyroidism and ophthalmopathy.

The sample here was peripheral blood mononuclear cells (PBMCs), taken at new diagnosis, from a patient treated with antithyroid drugs. The chain recombines TRBV13 with TRBJ2-7, with TRBD2 matching over 8 bases. The receptor comes from a woman in her twenties or thirties with Graves disease. The CDR3 is CASSLNPAGAREQYF. The CDR3 coding sequence is TGTGCCAGCAGCTTAAACCCAGCGGGAGCTCGAGAGCAGTACTTC.